This entry lists 29 T cell receptor beta chains sequenced from one sample in a study of OX40 agonist ivuxolimab in advanced cancers. Data came from immunoSEQ multiplex PCR; TCRdb stores just in-frame clones and leaves some out. The table has roughly 80,000 clones, approximately 85% seen once. The specimen was CD4+ or CD8+ T cells sorted from blood, collected in a trial of the OX40 agonist ivuxolimab. These receptors came from an adult with an advanced solid tumor such as melanoma, head and neck, liver or kidney cancer.

As DNA, the CDR3 is TGTGCCAGCAGTGAACGGGCCCACGGCAGCCGCTATGGCTACACCTTC. As protein: CASSERAHGSRYGYTF. The chain uses TRBV6-1 and TRBJ1-2; D remains ambiguous. Germline CDR1 and CDR2: MNHNS and SASEGT. The CDR3 loop spans 16 amino acids. V was shortened by 2 bases and J by 4 bases, with 17 bases between the two germline ends.

The chain uses TRBV7-8 and TRBJ2-1, with 8 bases matching TRBD1. The germline gives CDR1 SGHVS, CDR2 FQNEAQ. This CDR3 is built from 16 residues. Losses at the gene ends were 5 bases for V and 5 bases for J; bases not matched to a gene: 11. DNA for the CDR3: TGTGCCAGCAGCGCAAACCGGGACAGGACCAACAATGAGCAGTTCTTC. Translated: CASSANRDRTNNEQFF.

This chain connects TRBV18 to TRBJ2-7; perhaps TRBD2 as D (6 bases). The CDR3 runs to 16 residues. Looked up from germline, CDR1 is KGHSH and CDR2 is LQKENI. V was clipped by 5 bases and J by 3 bases, with 20 bases between them. The chain's CDR3 is CASSTDSSALNYEQYF. For the CDR3, the DNA is TGTGCCAGCTCAACCGACTCTAGCGCCTTGAACTACGAGCAGTACTTC.

The chain carries TRBV28 and TRBJ1-1; D uncertain. V lost 6 bases and J lost 1, with 6 bases in between. This CDR3 has 12 residues. Germline V gives CDR1 MDHEN, CDR2 SYDVKM. CDR3 nucleotide sequence: TGTGCCAGCAGACAAGGGAACACTGAAGCTTTCTTT. Encoded protein: CASRQGNTEAFF.

This clone was seen more than once but under ten times. The genes are TRBV21-1 and TRBJ1-1. TRBV21-1 is described as a pseudogene. This CDR3 region has 11 residues. CDR3 amino acids: CASSKPTEAFF. The CDR3 bases are TGTGCCAGCAGCAAGCCCACTGAAGCTTTCTTT.

V and J are TRBV5-1 and TRBJ2-5, with D perhaps given as TRBD1 or TRBD2 (5 bases each). V lost 6 bases and J lost 3, with 15 bases in between. This CDR3 has 14 amino acids. Germline assignment: CDR1 SGHRS and CDR2 YFSETQ. The CDR3 DNA reads as TGCGCCAGCACCCCGGGGCAGGAGAAAGAGACCCAGTACTTC. The encoded protein is CASTPGQEKETQYF.

This clone has only a few counts. J is TRBJ2-2 and V is TRBV10-2; 8 bases match TRBD1. The J segment lost 0 bases and the V segment lost 9 bases, leaving 3 bases of the junction unmatched. Germline V gives CDR1 WSHSY, CDR2 SAAADI. The CDR3 totals 14 residues. CDR3 loop: CASQGQANTGELFF. Here the CDR3 DNA reads TGCGCCAGTCAGGGACAGGCGAACACCGGGGAGCTGTTTTTT.

The chain uses TRBV19 and TRBJ2-7; a weak D match, TRBD1 (5 bases). Germline V gene sequence: CDR1 LNHDA, CDR2 SQIVND (reference sequence). This CDR3 contains 13 residues. V lost 3 bases and J 5 bases, leaving 11 bases between the germline ends. The CDR3: CASSMAGRDEQYF. The CDR3 DNA follows: TGTGCCAGTAGTATGGCAGGGCGCGACGAGCAGTACTTC.

This rearrangement joins TRBV2 to TRBJ2-2; 8 bases line up with TRBD1. In germline, CDR1 is SNHLY, CDR2 FYNNEI. The V and J ends lost 11 bases and 3 bases, in that order; junction bases with no gene match: 5. The CDR3 runs to 13 residues. CDR3 nucleotides: TGTGCCGGTGCAGGGGGCTACACCGGGGAGCTGTTTTTT. Its translation: CAGAGGYTGELFF. Drawing the rest from reference TRBV2 and TRBJ2-2, the complete variable domain is EPEVTQTPSHQVTQMGQEVILRCVPISNHLYFYWYRQILGQKVEFLVSFYNNEISEKSEIFDDQFSVERPDGSNFTLKIRSTKLEDSAMYFCAGAGGYTGELFFGEGSRLTVL.

The V call is TRBV5-4, the J call TRBJ2-1; 8 nucleotides line up with TRBD1. Germline CDR1 and CDR2: SGHNT and YYREEE (reference sequence). The CDR3 spans 16 residues. V lost 4 bases to trimming and J lost 8 bases; unmatched junction nucleotides: 14. CDR3 bases: TGTGCCAGCAGCGATTACCGGACAGGGAGCTTCGATGAGCAGTTCTTC. Translated, it gives CASSDYRTGSFDEQFF.

This clone was seen just once. The chain combines TRBV6-1 with TRBJ1-1, with D uncertain. The germline V and J ends were trimmed by 11 bases and 0 bases, with 13 bases remaining between them. This CDR3 contains 13 residues. Germline CDR1 MNHNS, CDR2 SASEGT. The CDR3 sequence: CAGNLLMNTEAFF. The DNA of the CDR3 is TGTGCCGGCAATCTTCTCATGAACACTGAAGCTTTCTTT.

This clone has a single count. The rearrangement joins TRBV5-1 to TRBJ1-4, with 11 bases lining up with TRBD1. V was pared by 4 bases and J by 7 bases, with 6 bases of the junction left unmatched. CDR3 size: 15 residues. The germline CDR1 and CDR2 sequences are SGHRS and YFSETQ. CDR3 residues: CASSPGTGGGEKLFF. The DNA for the CDR3 is TGCGCCAGCAGCCCCGGGACAGGGGGAGGTGAAAAACTGTTTTTT.

The V and J genes are TRBV7-9 and TRBJ2-1, with 10 bases aligning to TRBD2. This CDR3 contains 16 residues. With V trimmed by 4 bases and J by 6 bases, 9 bases remained unmatched. CDR1 SEHNR and CDR2 FQNEAQ come from the germline V gene (reference sequence). The CDR3: CASSSPGTSVANEQFF. The CDR3 DNA reads as TGTGCCAGCAGCTCCCCCGGGACTAGCGTCGCCAATGAGCAGTTCTTC.

The chain uses TRBV11-3 and TRBJ2-1; D might be TRBD1 or TRBD2, each matching 5 bases. Germline V gene data show CDR1 as SGHNT and CDR2 as YENEEA. The CDR3 runs 13 residues. Trimming left V 5 bases short and J 6 bases short, with 11 bases between. CDR3 nucleotide sequence: TGTGCCAGCAGCCTTGGGACGCGCAATGAGCAGTTCTTC. It is translated as CASSLGTRNEQFF.

The rearrangement links TRBV5-4 to TRBJ2-3; 7 bases map to TRBD1. The V and J ends lost 0 bases and 6 bases, in that order; junction bases with no gene match: 7. Per germline, CDR1 SGHNT and CDR2 YYREEE (reference sequence). The CDR3 sequence is 15 residues long. Here the CDR3 DNA reads TGTGCCAGCAGCTTGGACCCAGGGGGTATGGATACGCAGTATTTT. Protein product: CASSLDPGGMDTQYF.

The chain has TRBV7-6 and TRBJ2-5, with unresolved D. With 0 bases removed from V and 5 bases from J, the gap between germline ends came to 13 bases. Germline V gene sequence: CDR1 SGHVS, CDR2 FNYEAQ. This CDR3 spans 15 amino acids. CDR3 DNA: TGTGCCAGCAGCTTAGCCCCGTTACCTCGGGAGACCCAGTACTTC. As protein: CASSLAPLPRETQYF.

This clone was recorded once. This chain links TRBV23-1 with TRBJ2-7, with 9 bases aligning to TRBD1. TRBV23-1 is filed as an ORF, its function uncertain. This CDR3 has 16 residues. V lost 10 bases to trimming and J lost 5 bases; unmatched junction nucleotides: 18. This chain's CDR3 is CAIESNRDRAVNEQYF. CDR3 coding DNA: TGCGCCATCGAATCTAACCGGGACAGGGCGGTAAACGAGCAGTACTTC.

The CDR3 spells CASSLDGGGSNQPQHF. In DNA, the CDR3 is TGTGCCAGCAGCTTAGACGGGGGGGGCAGCAATCAGCCCCAGCATTTT. The chain couples TRBV7-2 to TRBJ1-5, with a tentative D call TRBD1 (6 bases). This CDR3 has 16 amino acids. The germline V gene encodes CDR1 SGHTA and CDR2 FQGNSA. Trimming stripped 1 base from V and 1 base from J, with 11 bases between.

This chain uses TRBV7-9 with TRBJ1-3; 8 positions agree with TRBD1. The CDR3 is 15 amino acids. The V gene's germline CDR1 is SEHNR and CDR2 FQNEAQ (reference sequence). V lost 8 bases, J lost 0 bases, and 6 bases stayed unmatched. The CDR3 region has the DNA TGTGCCAGCGGCGGGACAGGCGTCTCTGGAAACACCATATATTTT. It is translated as CASGGTGVSGNTIYF. The complete variable domain, with remaining parts taken from reference TRBV7-9 and TRBJ1-3, reads DTGVSQNPRHKITKRGQNVTFRCDPISEHNRLYWYRQTLGQGPEFLTYFQNEAQLEKSRLLSDRFSAERPKGSFSTLEIQRTEQGDSAMYLCASGGTGVSGNTIYFGEGSWLTVV.

This clone was detected only once. The chain couples TRBV5-6 to TRBJ1-1, with D unresolved. Germline V gives CDR1 SGHDT, CDR2 YYEEEE. The length of the CDR3 is 14 residues. V was pared by 4 bases and J by 3 bases, with 13 bases between. In DNA form, the CDR3 reads TGTGCCAGCAGCCTTGCCTATCCAGACACTGAAGCTTTCTTT. Its protein product is CASSLAYPDTEAFF.

The genes are TRBV2 and TRBJ2-3; 14 bases map to TRBD2. Losses at the gene ends were 6 bases for V and 1 base for J; bases not matched to a gene: 3. The length of the CDR3 is 16 residues. The germline CDR1 and CDR2 sequences are SNHLY and FYNNEI. The CDR3 bases are TGTGCCAGCAGGTTGACTAGCGGGGGGGGCACAGATACGCAGTATTTT. Translated, it gives CASRLTSGGGTDTQYF.

This chain links TRBV5-1 with TRBJ2-3; D might be TRBD1 (5 bases). Germline V CDR1 and CDR2: SGHRS, YFSETQ. CDR3 length: 14 residues. V lost 0 bases, J lost 6 bases, and 11 bases lay in between. In nucleotides, the CDR3 is TGCGCCAGCAGCTTGGAACAGGCTGGTGATACGCAGTATTTT. Its translation: CASSLEQAGDTQYF.

V usage is TRBV19 and J usage is TRBJ2-3, with 7 bases matching TRBD1. CDR3 length: 15 amino acids. Germline assignment: CDR1 LNHDA and CDR2 SQIVND (reference sequence). V gave up 3 bases and J gave up 1 base; unmatched junction bases: 4. The CDR3: CASSINRGGTDTQYF. The CDR3 nucleotides read TGTGCCAGTAGTATCAACAGGGGAGGCACAGATACGCAGTATTTT.

This clone was found once. The V gene is TRBV9, the J gene TRBJ2-7; D is unresolved. CDR1 is SGDLS, CDR2 YYNGEE, per germline. This CDR3 comprises 14 residues. Trimming took off 0 bases at V and 3 bases at J, with 10 bases between the two ends. The CDR3 coding sequence is TGTGCCAGCAGCGTAGCGGCGACTCTCTACGAGCAGTACTTC. As protein: CASSVAATLYEQYF.

J is TRBJ1-4 and V is TRBV7-2; 11 nucleotides line up with TRBD1. There are 14 residues in the CDR3. V trimming: 5 bases; J trimming: 8 bases; junction bases outside the gene matches: 4. Germline V gene data show CDR1 as SGHTA and CDR2 as FQGNSA. CDR3 in amino acids: CASSLGQGGEKLFF. In DNA form, the CDR3 reads TGTGCCAGCAGCCTGGGACAGGGGGGGGAAAAACTGTTTTTT.

In this sample, this clone turned up a few times. This chain connects TRBV7-9 to TRBJ1-5, with TRBD1 matching 7 bases. The CDR3 sequence is 14 residues long. The junction had 6 bases not matched to a gene; V was cut back by 4 bases and J by 6 bases. The germline V gene has CDR1 SEHNR and CDR2 FQNEAQ (reference sequence). In DNA, the CDR3 is TGTGCCAGCAGCTCAGACAGGGTAGTTCAGCCCCAGCATTTT. Encoded protein: CASSSDRVVQPQHF. Full variable domain (rest looked up from reference TRBV7-9 and TRBJ1-5): DTGVSQNPRHKITKRGQNVTFRCDPISEHNRLYWYRQTLGQGPEFLTYFQNEAQLEKSRLLSDRFSAERPKGSFSTLEIQRTEQGDSAMYLCASSSDRVVQPQHFGDGTRLSIL.

The chain joins TRBV29-1 to TRBJ2-2; D might be TRBD2 (6 bases). CDR1 and CDR2 (germline): SQVTM, ANQGSEA. The CDR3 is 14 amino acids. V shed 6 bases and J shed 4 bases, with 15 bases lying between them. The CDR3 DNA sequence: TGCAGCGTACCCGGGAGAAGCAGCACCGGGGAGCTGTTTTTT. This sequence encodes CSVPGRSSTGELFF.

This clone was seen just once. The chain has TRBV2 and TRBJ1-1; D may be TRBD1 (5 bases). V lost 4 bases to trimming and J lost 4 bases, with 10 bases between them. This CDR3 region has 13 residues. Germline V lookup: CDR1 SNHLY, CDR2 FYNNEI. CDR3 amino acids: CASSVRGFTEAFF. CDR3 sequence (DNA): TGTGCCAGCAGTGTTAGGGGATTCACTGAAGCTTTCTTT.

This sequence joins TRBV16 and TRBJ2-7; no clear D. CDR3 length equals 11 residues. Germline CDR1 is KGHSY and CDR2 is FQNENV. V lost 1 base to trimming and J lost 9 bases, with 7 bases between them. CDR3 bases: TGTGCCAGCAGCCAATGGGAAGGGCAGTACTTC. Protein sequence: CASSQWEGQYF.